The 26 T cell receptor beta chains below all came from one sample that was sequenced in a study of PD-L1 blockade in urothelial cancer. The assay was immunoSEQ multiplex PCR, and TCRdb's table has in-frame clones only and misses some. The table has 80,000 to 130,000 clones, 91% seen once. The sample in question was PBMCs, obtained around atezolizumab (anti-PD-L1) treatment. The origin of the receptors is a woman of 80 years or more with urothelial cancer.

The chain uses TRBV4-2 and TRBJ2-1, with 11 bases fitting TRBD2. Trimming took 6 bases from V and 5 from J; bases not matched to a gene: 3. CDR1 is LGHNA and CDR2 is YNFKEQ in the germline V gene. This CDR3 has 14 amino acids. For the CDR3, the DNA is TGTGCCAGCAGTTCGGGACTAGCGGACAATGAGCAGTTCTTC. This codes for CASSSGLADNEQFF.

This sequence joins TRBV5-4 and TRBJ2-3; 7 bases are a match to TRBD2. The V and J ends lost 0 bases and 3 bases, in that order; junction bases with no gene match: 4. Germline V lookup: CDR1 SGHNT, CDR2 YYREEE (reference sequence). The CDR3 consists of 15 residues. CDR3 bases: TGTGCCAGCAGCTTGGGGCCGGGAGGTACAGATACGCAGTATTTT. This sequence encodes CASSLGPGGTDTQYF.

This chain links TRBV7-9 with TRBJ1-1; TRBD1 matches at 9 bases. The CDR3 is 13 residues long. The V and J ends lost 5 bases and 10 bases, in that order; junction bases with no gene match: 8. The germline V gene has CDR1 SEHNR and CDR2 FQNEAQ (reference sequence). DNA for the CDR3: TGTGCCAGCAGCCGTACAGGGGGCCCCCGAGCTTTCTTT. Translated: CASSRTGGPRAFF.

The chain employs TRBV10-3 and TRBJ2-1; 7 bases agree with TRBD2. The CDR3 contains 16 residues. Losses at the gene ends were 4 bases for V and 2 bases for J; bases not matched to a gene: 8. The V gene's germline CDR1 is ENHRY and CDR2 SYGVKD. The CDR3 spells CAISGPGAGAYNEQFF. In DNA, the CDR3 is TGTGCCATCAGTGGCCCTGGGGCGGGAGCCTACAATGAGCAGTTCTTC.

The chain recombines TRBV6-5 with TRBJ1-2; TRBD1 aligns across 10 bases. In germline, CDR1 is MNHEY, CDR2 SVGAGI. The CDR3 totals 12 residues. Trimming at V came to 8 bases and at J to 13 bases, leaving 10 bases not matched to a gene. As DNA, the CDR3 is TGTGCCAGCCAATCCGGGACAGGGGCACCCACCTTC. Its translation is CASQSGTGAPTF.

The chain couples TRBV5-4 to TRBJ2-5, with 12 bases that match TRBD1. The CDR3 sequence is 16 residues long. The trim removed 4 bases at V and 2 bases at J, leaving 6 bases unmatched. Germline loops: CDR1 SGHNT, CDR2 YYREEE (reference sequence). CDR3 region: CASSTGTGGGQETQYF. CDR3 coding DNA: TGTGCCAGCAGCACCGGGACAGGGGGCGGGCAAGAGACCCAGTACTTC.

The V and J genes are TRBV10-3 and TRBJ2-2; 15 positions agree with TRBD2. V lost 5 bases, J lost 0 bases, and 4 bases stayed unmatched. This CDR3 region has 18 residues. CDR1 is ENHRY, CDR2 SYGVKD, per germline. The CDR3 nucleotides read TGTGCCATCAGTATGGGACTAGCGGGAGGCTCGAACACCGGGGAGCTGTTTTTT. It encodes CAISMGLAGGSNTGELFF.

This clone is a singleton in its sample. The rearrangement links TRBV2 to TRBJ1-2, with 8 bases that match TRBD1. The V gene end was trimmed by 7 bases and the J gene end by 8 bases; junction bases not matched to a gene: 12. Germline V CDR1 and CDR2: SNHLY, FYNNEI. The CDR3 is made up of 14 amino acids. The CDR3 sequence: CASTLAWQGAGYTF. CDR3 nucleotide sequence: TGTGCCAGCACCCTGGCGTGGCAGGGGGCCGGCTACACCTTC. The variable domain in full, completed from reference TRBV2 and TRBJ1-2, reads EPEVTQTPSHQVTQMGQEVILRCVPISNHLYFYWYRQILGQKVEFLVSFYNNEISEKSEIFDDQFSVERPDGSNFTLKIRSTKLEDSAMYFCASTLAWQGAGYTFGSGTRLTVV.

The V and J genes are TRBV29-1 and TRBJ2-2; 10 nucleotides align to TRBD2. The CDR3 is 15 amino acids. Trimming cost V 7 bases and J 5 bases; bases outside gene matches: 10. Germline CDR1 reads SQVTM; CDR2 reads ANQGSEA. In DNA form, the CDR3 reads TGCAGCGGGGGGCTAGCGGGAGTTCGGACCGGGGAGCTGTTTTTT. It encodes CSGGLAGVRTGELFF.

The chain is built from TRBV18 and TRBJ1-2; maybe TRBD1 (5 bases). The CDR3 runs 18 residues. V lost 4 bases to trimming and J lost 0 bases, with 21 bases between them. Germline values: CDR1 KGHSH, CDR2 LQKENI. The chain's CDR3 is CASSLKGGAPLANYGYTF. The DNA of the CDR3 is TGTGCCAGCTCACTCAAAGGAGGGGCCCCACTAGCTAACTATGGCTACACCTTC.

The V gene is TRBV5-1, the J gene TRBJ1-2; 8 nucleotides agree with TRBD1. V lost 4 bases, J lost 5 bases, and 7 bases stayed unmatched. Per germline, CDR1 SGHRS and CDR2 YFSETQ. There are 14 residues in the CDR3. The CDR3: CASSRTDREYGYTF. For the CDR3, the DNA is TGCGCCAGCAGCCGTACGGACAGGGAATATGGCTACACCTTC.

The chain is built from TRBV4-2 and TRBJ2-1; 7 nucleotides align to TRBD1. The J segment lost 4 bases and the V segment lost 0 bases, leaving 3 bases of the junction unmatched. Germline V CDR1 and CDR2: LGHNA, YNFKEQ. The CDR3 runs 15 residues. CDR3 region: CASSQEEGAYNEQFF. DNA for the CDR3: TGTGCCAGCAGCCAAGAAGAGGGGGCTTACAATGAGCAGTTCTTC.

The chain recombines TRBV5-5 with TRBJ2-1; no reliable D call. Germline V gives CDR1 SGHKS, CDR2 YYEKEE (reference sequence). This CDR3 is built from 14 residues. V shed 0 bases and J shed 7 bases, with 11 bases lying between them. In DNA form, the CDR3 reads TGTGCCAGCAGCTTGGGGGCATGGTCGAATGAGCAGTTCTTC. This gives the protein CASSLGAWSNEQFF.

The CDR3: CASSPRRSGSYEQYF. For the CDR3, the DNA is TGTGCCAGCAGCCCCCGGCGGAGCGGCTCCTACGAGCAGTACTTC. This sequence joins TRBV7-2 and TRBJ2-7; D may be TRBD2 (5 bases). CDR1 SGHTA and CDR2 FQGNSA come from the germline V gene. Trimming shortened V by 5 bases and J by 0 bases, and 14 bases separated the two germline ends. The CDR3 covers 15 residues.

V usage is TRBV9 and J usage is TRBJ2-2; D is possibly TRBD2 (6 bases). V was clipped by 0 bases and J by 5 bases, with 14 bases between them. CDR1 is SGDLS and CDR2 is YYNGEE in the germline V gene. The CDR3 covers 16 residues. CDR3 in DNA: TGTGCCAGCAGCGTAGGGGCTAGCGAAAGGACCGGGGAGCTGTTTTTT. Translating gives CASSVGASERTGELFF. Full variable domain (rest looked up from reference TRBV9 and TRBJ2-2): DSGVTQTPKHLITATGQRVTLRCSPRSGDLSVYWYQQSLDQGLQFLIQYYNGEERAKGNILERFSAQQFPDLHSELNLSSLELGDSALYFCASSVGASERTGELFFGEGSRLTVL.

The chain's CDR3 is CASSLTVNYGYTF. The CDR3 DNA reads as TGTGCCAGCAGTCTCACAGTGAACTATGGCTACACCTTC. J is TRBJ1-2 and V is TRBV27; D is undetermined. The CDR3 is 13 residues long. V was shortened by 5 bases and J by 2 bases, with 9 bases between the two germline ends. Germline V gene data show CDR1 as MNHEY and CDR2 as SMNVEV (reference sequence).

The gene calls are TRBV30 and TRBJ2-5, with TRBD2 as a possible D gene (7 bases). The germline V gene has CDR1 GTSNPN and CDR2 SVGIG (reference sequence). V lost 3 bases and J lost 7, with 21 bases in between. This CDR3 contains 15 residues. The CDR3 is CAWRARVGGLGTQYF. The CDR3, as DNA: TGTGCCTGGAGAGCGCGTGTGGGGGGGCTGGGGACCCAGTACTTC.

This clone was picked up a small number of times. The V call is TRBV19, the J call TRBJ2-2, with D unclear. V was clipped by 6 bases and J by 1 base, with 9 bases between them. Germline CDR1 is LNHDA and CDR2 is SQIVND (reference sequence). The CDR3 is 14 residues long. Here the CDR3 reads CASSRNRNTGELFF. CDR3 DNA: TGTGCCAGTAGCAGGAACAGGAACACCGGGGAGCTGTTTTTT.

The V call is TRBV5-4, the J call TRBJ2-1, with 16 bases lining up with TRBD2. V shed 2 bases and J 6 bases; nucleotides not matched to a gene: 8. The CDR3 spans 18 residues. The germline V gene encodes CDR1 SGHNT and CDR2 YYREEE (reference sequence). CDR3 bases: TGTGCCAGCAGCTTTTCCGGGACTAGCGGGAGGGGACCCAATGAGCAGTTCTTC. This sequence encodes CASSFSGTSGRGPNEQFF.

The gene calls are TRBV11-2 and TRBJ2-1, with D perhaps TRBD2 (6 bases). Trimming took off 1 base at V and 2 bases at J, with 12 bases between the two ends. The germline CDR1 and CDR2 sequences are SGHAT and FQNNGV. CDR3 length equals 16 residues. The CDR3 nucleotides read TGTGCCAGCAGCTTAGGGGAGGTTCAGGCCTACAATGAGCAGTTCTTC. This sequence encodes CASSLGEVQAYNEQFF. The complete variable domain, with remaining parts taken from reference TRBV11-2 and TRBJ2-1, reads EAGVAQSPRYKIIEKRQSVAFWCNPISGHATLYWYQQILGQGPKLLIQFQNNGVVDDSQLPKDRFSAERLKGVDSTLKIQPAKLEDSAVYLCASSLGEVQAYNEQFFGPGTRLTVL.

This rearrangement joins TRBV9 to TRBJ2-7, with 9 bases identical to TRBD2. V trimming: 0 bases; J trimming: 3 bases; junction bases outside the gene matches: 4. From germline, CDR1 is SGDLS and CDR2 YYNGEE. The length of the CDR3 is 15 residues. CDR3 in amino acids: CASSVGTSESYEQYF. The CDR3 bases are TGTGCCAGCAGCGTAGGGACTAGCGAGAGCTACGAGCAGTACTTC.

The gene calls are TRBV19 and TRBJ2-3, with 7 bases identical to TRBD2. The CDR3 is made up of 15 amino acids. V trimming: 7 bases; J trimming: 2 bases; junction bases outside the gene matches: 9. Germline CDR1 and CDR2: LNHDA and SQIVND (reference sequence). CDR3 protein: CASTPTGTTTDTQYF. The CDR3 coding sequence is TGTGCCAGTACCCCAACCGGGACTACCACAGATACGCAGTATTTT.

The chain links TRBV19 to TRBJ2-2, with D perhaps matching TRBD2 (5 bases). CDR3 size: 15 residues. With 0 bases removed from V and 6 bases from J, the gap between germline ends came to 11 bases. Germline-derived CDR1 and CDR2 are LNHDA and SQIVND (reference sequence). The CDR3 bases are TGTGCCAGTAGTATAGATCTCCTAGCCGCCGGGGAGCTGTTTTTT. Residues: CASSIDLLAAGELFF.

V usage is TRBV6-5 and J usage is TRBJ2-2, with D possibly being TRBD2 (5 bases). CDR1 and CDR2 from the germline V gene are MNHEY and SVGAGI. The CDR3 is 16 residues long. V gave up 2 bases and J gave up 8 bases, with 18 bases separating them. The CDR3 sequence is CASSYSSSSLRGELFF. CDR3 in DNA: TGTGCCAGCAGTTACAGCTCGTCTAGCCTAAGGGGGGAGCTGTTTTTT.

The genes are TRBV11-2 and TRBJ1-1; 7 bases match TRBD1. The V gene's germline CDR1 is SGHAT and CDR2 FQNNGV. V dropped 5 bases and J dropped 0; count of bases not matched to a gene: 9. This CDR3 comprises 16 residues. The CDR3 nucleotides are TGTGCCAGCAGCCAGGGACAGCCAGTTATGAACACTGAAGCTTTCTTT. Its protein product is CASSQGQPVMNTEAFF.

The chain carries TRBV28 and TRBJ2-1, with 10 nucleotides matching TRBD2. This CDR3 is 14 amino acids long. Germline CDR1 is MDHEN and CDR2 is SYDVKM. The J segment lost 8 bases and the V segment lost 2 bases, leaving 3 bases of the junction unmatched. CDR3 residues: CASSLGLAGDEQFF. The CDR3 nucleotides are TGTGCCAGCAGTTTAGGGCTAGCGGGAGATGAGCAGTTCTTC.